The clone carrying this T cell receptor beta chain was counted ten times or more. Molecular barcoded adaptors covering alpha/delta and beta/gamma chains were used on approximately 400 ng RNA. TCRdb re-derived calls from the reads in MiXCR, one entry per CDR3 protein. The data show roughly 130,000 distinct CDR3 sequences, around 13% seen once. This sample is part of a study of read filtering for tumor transcriptome and immune sequencing. Study summary: TCR-mapped reads were about 3.5 to 10.27 million with IR-seq versus roughly 85 to 1,400 with RNA-seq.

This CDR3 contains 15 residues. The junction had 8 bases not matched to a gene; V was cut back by 5 bases and J by 5 bases. The V gene's germline CDR1 is MNHEY and CDR2 SMNVEV (reference sequence). The sample taken for sequencing was a population of CD138-negative cells sorted from bone marrow. The rearrangement links TRBV27 to TRBJ2-1; 8 bases are a match to TRBD1. This TCR was sampled from a donor at least 40 years old with multiple myeloma. In DNA, the CDR3 is TGTGCCAGCAGTAAACAGGGGGAACACCACAATGAGCAGTTCTTC. Encoded protein: CASSKQGEHHNEQFF.